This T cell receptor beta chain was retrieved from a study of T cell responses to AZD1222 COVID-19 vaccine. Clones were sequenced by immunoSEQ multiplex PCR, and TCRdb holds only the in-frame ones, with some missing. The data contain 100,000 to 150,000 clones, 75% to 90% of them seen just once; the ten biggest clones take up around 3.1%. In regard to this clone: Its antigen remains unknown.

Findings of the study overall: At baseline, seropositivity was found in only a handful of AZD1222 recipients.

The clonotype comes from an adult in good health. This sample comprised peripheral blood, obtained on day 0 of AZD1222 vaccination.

CDR3 in amino acids: CASSRDGRNQPQHF. In DNA, the CDR3 is TGTGCCAGCAGTCGGGACGGCCGCAATCAGCCCCAGCATTTT. The rearrangement uses TRBV6-2 or TRBV6-3 and TRBJ1-5; possibly TRBD1 for D (5 bases). The germline V gene encodes CDR1 MNHEY and CDR2 SVGEGT. CDR3 length: 14 amino acids. V was pared by 5 bases and J by 2 bases, with 10 bases between.